The clone carrying this T cell receptor beta chain was seen a handful of times. Its antigen is still unknown. The ends were cut back, 4 bases at V and 2 bases at J, with 14 bases in the middle. CDR1 and CDR2 from the germline V gene are MDHEN and SYDVKM. This CDR3 spans 16 amino acids. PCR involved 60 Vbeta and 13 Jbeta primers. Assay: immunoSEQ multiplex PCR; the TCRdb copy retains only in-frame clones and omits some. The sample gives approximately 79,000 clones, over 70% of which show up once; approximately 2% is in the top ten. The data were obtained in a study of cytomegalovirus exposure and HLA in healthy donors. Study results and limitations: Earlier results showed most TCR beta V segments being productive about 87% or about 30% of the time.

Specimen: PBMCs. The sequence was collected from a boy between 10 and 17 years old in good health and CMV-seronegative. This sequence joins TRBV28 and TRBJ2-2; TRBD2 might be the D (6 bases). CDR3 loop: CASSYPRGTNTGELFF. CDR3 coding DNA: TGTGCCAGCAGTTACCCCCGCGGGACCAACACCGGGGAGCTGTTTTTT.